This T cell receptor (beta chain) is drawn from a study of cytomegalovirus exposure and HLA in healthy donors. Use of 60 Vbeta and 13 Jbeta primers characterized the PCR. Assay used: immunoSEQ multiplex PCR; TCRdb lists only in-frame clones, some missing. Recorded for this sample: approximately 190,000 clones. This CDR3 comprises 16 residues. V shed 4 bases and J 5 bases; nucleotides not matched to a gene: 8. The germline V gene has CDR1 SGHTS and CDR2 YDEGEE. The chain joins TRBV5-8 to TRBJ2-2, with 10 bases matching TRBD1. This clonotype was sampled from a boy aged 10-17 years in good health and CMV-seronegative. Sequenced sample: PBMCs. The CDR3 sequence is CASSLDRGHDTGELFF. Written as DNA, the CDR3 is TGTGCCAGCAGCCTCGACAGGGGGCATGATACCGGGGAGCTGTTTTTT.